The 14 T cell receptor beta chains below all came from one sample that was sequenced in a study of early T cells in non-severe SARS-CoV-2 infection. MiXCR, applied by TCRdb to the 5' RACE reads, yields one record per CDR3 protein. The sample holds tens of thousands of distinct CDR3 sequences, 8.5% to 10% seen once. The sample taken for sequencing was whole blood. These receptors came from an adult who was a healthcare worker with PCR-confirmed SARS-CoV-2 infection or an uninfected control (not recorded which).

This clonotype was seen repeatedly, ten times or more. The chain joins TRBV24-1 to TRBJ2-4; tentatively, D is TRBD1 (6 bases). The germline gives CDR1 KGHDR, CDR2 SFDVKD. The CDR3 is 14 residues long. The germline V and J ends were trimmed by 3 bases and 4 bases, with 9 bases remaining between them. The CDR3 loop is CATSDPGQKNIQYF. CDR3 nucleotide sequence: TGTGCCACCAGTGATCCCGGACAGAAAAACATTCAGTACTTC.

J is TRBJ2-7 and V is TRBV5-5; D is possibly TRBD1 (5 bases). Germline V gene data show CDR1 as SGHKS and CDR2 as YYEKEE (reference sequence). The ends were cut back, 0 bases at V and 1 base at J, with 8 bases in the middle. The length of the CDR3 is 14 residues. CDR3 sequence: CASSLATGSYEQYF. The CDR3 bases are TGTGCCAGCAGCTTGGCCACAGGTTCCTACGAGCAGTACTTC. The whole variable domain, remainder taken from reference TRBV5-5 and TRBJ2-7, is DAGVTQSPTHLIKTRGQQVTLRCSPISGHKSVSWYQQVLGQGPQFIFQYYEKEERGRGNFPDRFSARQFPNYSSELNVNALLLGDSALYLCASSLATGSYEQYFGPGTRLTVT.

This clonotype was detected many times. In DNA, the CDR3 is TGTGCCAGCACCCAGGCGGGAGATTATGGCTACACCTTC. This encodes CASTQAGDYGYTF. J is TRBJ1-2 and V is TRBV6-1; D not certain. V was cut by 7 bases and J by 5 bases, with 14 bases left in between. In germline, CDR1 is MNHNS, CDR2 SASEGT. This CDR3 has 13 amino acids.

The rearrangement uses TRBV12-3 or TRBV12-4 and TRBJ1-2; the D gene is possibly TRBD1 (5 bases). The CDR3 sequence is 12 residues long. V was cut by 1 base and J by 13 bases, with 13 bases left in between. CDR3 region: CASSLVSGARTF. Written as DNA, the CDR3 is TGTGCCAGCAGTTTAGTGTCTGGGGCCCGCACCTTC.

There are many counts of this clonotype. The rearrangement links TRBV19 to TRBJ1-5; TRBD1 might be the D (6 bases). Trimming pared 1 base from V and 4 bases from J, leaving 11 bases between. The germline CDR1 and CDR2 sequences are LNHDA and SQIVND (reference sequence). The CDR3 has 15 amino acids. CDR3 nucleotide sequence: TGTGCCAGTAGTATAGTTACACAGGGTAATCAGCCCCAGCATTTT. This encodes CASSIVTQGNQPQHF. The full variable domain, completed using reference TRBV19 and TRBJ1-5, is DGGITQSPKYLFRKEGQNVTLSCEQNLNHDAMYWYRQDPGQGLRLIYYSQIVNDFQKGDIAEGYSVSREKKESFPLTVTSAQKNPTAFYLCASSIVTQGNQPQHFGDGTRLSIL.

The chain employs TRBV29-1 and TRBJ2-3; TRBD2 agrees at 9 bases. Germline V gene sequence: CDR1 SQVTM, CDR2 ANQGSEA. The CDR3 extends over 15 amino acids. Trimming at V came to 5 bases and at J to 2 bases, leaving 8 bases not matched to a gene. CDR3 in DNA: TGCAGCGTTAACCCCGGGACTAGCTTCACAGATACGCAGTATTTT. As protein: CSVNPGTSFTDTQYF.

This clonotype was counted at least ten times. The genes are TRBV7-9 and TRBJ2-1, with 12 bases aligning to TRBD2. The CDR3 runs 15 residues. V shed 5 bases and J 6 bases; nucleotides not matched to a gene: 5. CDR1 SEHNR and CDR2 FQNEAQ come from the germline V gene (reference sequence). CDR3 amino acids: CASSPLAGGPNEQFF. CDR3 bases: TGTGCCAGCAGCCCCCTAGCGGGAGGGCCCAATGAGCAGTTCTTC.

In its sample, this clonotype was seen many times. This sequence joins TRBV3-1 and TRBJ2-1, with 8 bases matching TRBD2. Germline trimming cut 2 bases from V and 7 bases from J; bases unmatched to any gene: 7. The CDR3 runs to 15 residues. Germline assignment: CDR1 LGHDT and CDR2 YNNKEL (reference sequence). As DNA, the CDR3 is TGTGCCAGCAGCCAATACCGCGGGGGGTTAAATGAGCAGTTCTTC. Protein: CASSQYRGGLNEQFF.

This clonotype was observed a few times. The rearrangement joins TRBV7-2 to TRBJ2-1; 9 bases are shared with TRBD2. There are 15 residues in the CDR3. From germline, CDR1 is SGHTA and CDR2 FQGNSA. The trim removed 2 bases at V and 8 bases at J, leaving 7 bases unmatched. As DNA, the CDR3 is TGTGCCAGCAGCTTAAGGCGGGAGGGCCTCGATGAGCAGTTCTTC. Its protein is CASSLRREGLDEQFF.

The chain joins TRBV5-1 to TRBJ2-3; TRBD2 is a possible D gene (6 bases). The CDR3 consists of 15 residues. The V end was cut by 3 bases, the J end by 0 bases, with 11 bases between. Germline V gene lookup returns CDR1 SGHRS and CDR2 YFSETQ. CDR3 sequence: CASSWGSGSTDTQYF. In nucleotides, the CDR3 is TGCGCCAGCAGCTGGGGGAGCGGGAGCACAGATACGCAGTATTTT.

This clonotype occurred a few times. The chain employs TRBV29-1 and TRBJ1-2; D might be TRBD1 (5 bases). Trimming stripped 7 bases from V and 3 bases from J, with 15 bases between. The CDR3 runs to 13 residues. Germline values: CDR1 SQVTM, CDR2 ANQGSEA. The CDR3 sequence is CSAGGSEDYGYTF. As DNA, the CDR3 is TGCAGCGCTGGGGGTTCAGAGGACTATGGCTACACCTTC.

This clonotype was observed many times. The V and J genes are TRBV2 and TRBJ2-3, with D hard to call. Germline CDR1 and CDR2: SNHLY and FYNNEI. This CDR3 has 14 residues. Deletions cut 5 bases from V and 1 base from J, with 10 bases between. The CDR3 DNA reads TGTGCCAGCAGTATTTGGCAGGGCACAGATACGCAGTATTTT. This encodes CASSIWQGTDTQYF.

This clonotype appeared a few times. V is TRBV29-1 and J is TRBJ2-6; D not resolved. The CDR3 spans 14 residues. Germline lookup yields CDR1 SQVTM and CDR2 ANQGSEA. The V gene lost 7 bases and the J gene lost 0 bases, with 10 bases spanning the gap. CDR3 sequence: CSAEVVSGANVLTF. DNA for the CDR3: TGCAGCGCCGAGGTGGTCTCTGGGGCCAACGTCCTGACTTTC.

This clonotype turned up a few times. V gene TRBV6-6 combines with J gene TRBJ1-3; 7 nucleotides align to TRBD1. This CDR3 is 15 amino acids long. Germline V gives CDR1 MNHNY, CDR2 SVGAGI (reference sequence). V shed 0 bases and J 4 bases; nucleotides not matched to a gene: 3. This CDR3 is CASSYSRDSGNTIYF. The CDR3 nucleotides are TGTGCCAGCAGTTACTCGAGGGACAGCGGAAACACCATATATTTT.